This T cell receptor (beta chain) was sequenced in a study of cytomegalovirus exposure and HLA in healthy donors. Primers: 60 Vbeta forward and 13 Jbeta reverse. Repertoires were generated with immunoSEQ multiplex PCR, while TCRdb's copy carries only in-frame clones and drops some. This table has around 170,000 clones, more than 70% appearing once. In regard to this clone: Its antigen is as yet unknown.

Study observations and caveats: Rates of TCR association differed by HLA locus in a later analysis, with DRB1 highest and HLA-C lowest. An observed cluster of highly shared sequence variants was recorded as a likely sequencing artifact.

This clonotype was sampled from a girl aged 5-17 years in good health and CMV-seropositive. Material: PBMCs.

The CDR3 loop reads CASSYRTSGHNEQFF. Written as DNA, the CDR3 is TGTGCCAGCAGCTACCGGACTAGCGGGCACAATGAGCAGTTCTTC. The chain has TRBV5-4 and TRBJ2-1; 11 bases map to TRBD2. CDR1 and CDR2 from the germline V gene are SGHNT and YYREEE (reference sequence). V dropped 3 bases and J dropped 5; count of bases not matched to a gene: 4. This CDR3 contains 15 residues.